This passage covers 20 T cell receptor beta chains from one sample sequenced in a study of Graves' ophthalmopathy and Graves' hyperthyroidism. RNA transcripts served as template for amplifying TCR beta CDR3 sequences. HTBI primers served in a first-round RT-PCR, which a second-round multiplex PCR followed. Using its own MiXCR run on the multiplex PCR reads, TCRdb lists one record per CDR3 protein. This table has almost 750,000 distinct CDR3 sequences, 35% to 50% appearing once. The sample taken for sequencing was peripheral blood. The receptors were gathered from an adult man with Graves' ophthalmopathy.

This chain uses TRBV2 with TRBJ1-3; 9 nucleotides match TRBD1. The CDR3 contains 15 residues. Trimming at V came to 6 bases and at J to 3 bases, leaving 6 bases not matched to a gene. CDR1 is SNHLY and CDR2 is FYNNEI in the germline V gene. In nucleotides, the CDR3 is TGTGCCAGCAGCCCGGGACAGGGTATTGGAAACACCATATATTTT. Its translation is CASSPGQGIGNTIYF.

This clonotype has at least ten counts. In DNA form, the CDR3 reads TGTGCCAGTAGGGGGCCAGCGAGGAGTGGACTGTTTTTT. Translated: CASRGPARSGLFF. The chain is built from TRBV19 and TRBJ1-4, with D possibly matching TRBD1 (5 bases). From germline, CDR1 is LNHDA and CDR2 SQIVND (reference sequence). V lost 6 bases and J 13 bases, leaving 18 bases between the germline ends. The CDR3 is 13 residues long.

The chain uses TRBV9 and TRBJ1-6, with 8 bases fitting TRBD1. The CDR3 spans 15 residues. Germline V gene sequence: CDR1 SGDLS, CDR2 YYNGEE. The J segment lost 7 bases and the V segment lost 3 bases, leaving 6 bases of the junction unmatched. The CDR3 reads CASSALDRGNSPLHF. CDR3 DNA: TGTGCCAGCAGCGCTCTCGACAGGGGAAATTCACCCCTCCACTTT.

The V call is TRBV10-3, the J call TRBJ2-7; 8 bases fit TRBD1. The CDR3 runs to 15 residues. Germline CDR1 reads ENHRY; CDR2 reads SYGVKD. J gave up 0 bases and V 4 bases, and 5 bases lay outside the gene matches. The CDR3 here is CAISGGTGGSYEQYF. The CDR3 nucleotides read TGTGCCATCAGTGGGGGCACAGGGGGCTCCTACGAGCAGTACTTC.

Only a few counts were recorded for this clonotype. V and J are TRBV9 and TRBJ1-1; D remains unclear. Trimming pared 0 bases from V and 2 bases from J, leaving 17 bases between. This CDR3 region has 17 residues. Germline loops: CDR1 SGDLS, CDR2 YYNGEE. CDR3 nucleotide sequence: TGTGCCAGCAGCGTAGCTCTCCTGCCCCGAGGCAACACTGAAGCTTTCTTT. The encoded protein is CASSVALLPRGNTEAFF.

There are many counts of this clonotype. CDR3 in amino acids: CASSLRRGELFF. The CDR3 coding sequence is TGTGCCAGCAGCTTAAGGCGGGGGGAGCTGTTTTTT. This chain connects TRBV7-8 to TRBJ2-2, with D unclear. Trimming took 2 bases from V and 8 from J, leaving 6 bases between them. Germline CDR1 and CDR2: SGHVS and FQNEAQ. The CDR3 length is 12 residues.

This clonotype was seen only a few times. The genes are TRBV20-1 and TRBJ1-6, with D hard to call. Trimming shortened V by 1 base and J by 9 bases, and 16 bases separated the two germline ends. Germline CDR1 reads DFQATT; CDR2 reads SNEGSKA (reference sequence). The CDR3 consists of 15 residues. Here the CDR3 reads CSARGLSTRRSPLHF. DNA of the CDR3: TGCAGTGCTAGAGGTTTGTCGACCCGGCGTTCACCCCTCCACTTT.

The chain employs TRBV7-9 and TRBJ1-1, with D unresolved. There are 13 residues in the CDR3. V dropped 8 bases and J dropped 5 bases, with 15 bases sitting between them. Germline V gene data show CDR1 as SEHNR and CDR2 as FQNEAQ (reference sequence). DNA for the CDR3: TGTGCCAGCGCCGCAGATGGTCGGACTGAAGCTTTCTTT. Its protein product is CASAADGRTEAFF.

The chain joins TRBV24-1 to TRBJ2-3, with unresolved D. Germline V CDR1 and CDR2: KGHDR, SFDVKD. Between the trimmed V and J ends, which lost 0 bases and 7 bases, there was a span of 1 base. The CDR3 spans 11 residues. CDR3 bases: TGTGCCACCAGTGATTTGAATACGCAGTATTTT. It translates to CATSDLNTQYF.

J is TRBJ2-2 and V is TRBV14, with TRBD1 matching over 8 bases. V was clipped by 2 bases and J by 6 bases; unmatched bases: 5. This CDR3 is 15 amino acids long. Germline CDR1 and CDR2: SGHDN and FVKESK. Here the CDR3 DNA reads TGTGCCAGCAGCCAACAGACAGGGGTATCCGGGGAGCTGTTTTTT. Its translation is CASSQQTGVSGELFF.

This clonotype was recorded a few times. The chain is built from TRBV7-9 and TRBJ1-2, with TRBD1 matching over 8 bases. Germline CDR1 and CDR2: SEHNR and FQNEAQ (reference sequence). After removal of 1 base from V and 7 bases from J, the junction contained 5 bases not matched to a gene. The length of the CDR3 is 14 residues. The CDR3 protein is CASSLGTGLVGYTF. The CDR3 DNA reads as TGTGCCAGCAGCTTAGGGACAGGGCTGGTTGGCTACACCTTC. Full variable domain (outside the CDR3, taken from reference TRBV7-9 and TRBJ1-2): DTGVSQNPRHKITKRGQNVTFRCDPISEHNRLYWYRQTLGQGPEFLTYFQNEAQLEKSRLLSDRFSAERPKGSFSTLEIQRTEQGDSAMYLCASSLGTGLVGYTFGSGTRLTVV.

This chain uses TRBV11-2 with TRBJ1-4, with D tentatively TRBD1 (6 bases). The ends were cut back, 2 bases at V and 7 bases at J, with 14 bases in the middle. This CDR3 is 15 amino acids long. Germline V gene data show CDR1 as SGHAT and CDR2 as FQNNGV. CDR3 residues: CASSLRGQGGEKLFF. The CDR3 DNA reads TGTGCCAGCAGCTTACGGGGGCAGGGAGGTGAAAAACTGTTTTTT.

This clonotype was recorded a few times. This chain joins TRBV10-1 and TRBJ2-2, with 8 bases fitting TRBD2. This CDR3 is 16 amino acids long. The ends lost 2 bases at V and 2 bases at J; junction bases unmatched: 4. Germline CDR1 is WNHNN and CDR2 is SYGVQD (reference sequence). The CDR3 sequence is CASSEGSGANTGELFF. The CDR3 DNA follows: TGCGCCAGCAGTGAGGGTAGCGGGGCTAACACCGGGGAGCTGTTTTTT.

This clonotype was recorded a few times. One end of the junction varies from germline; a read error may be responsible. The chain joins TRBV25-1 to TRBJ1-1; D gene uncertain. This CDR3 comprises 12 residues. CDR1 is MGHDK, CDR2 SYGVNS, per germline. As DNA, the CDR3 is TGTGCCAGCAGTTTTCATCCGGACCTGAAGGACTTT. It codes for CASSFHPDLKDF.

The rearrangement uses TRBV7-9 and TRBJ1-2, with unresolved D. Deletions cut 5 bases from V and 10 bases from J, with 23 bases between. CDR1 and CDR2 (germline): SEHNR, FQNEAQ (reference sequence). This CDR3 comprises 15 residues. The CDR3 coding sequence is TGTGCCAGCAGCCGGCAAGGTTCCGGGCCGAGGAACTACACCTTC. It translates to CASSRQGSGPRNYTF.

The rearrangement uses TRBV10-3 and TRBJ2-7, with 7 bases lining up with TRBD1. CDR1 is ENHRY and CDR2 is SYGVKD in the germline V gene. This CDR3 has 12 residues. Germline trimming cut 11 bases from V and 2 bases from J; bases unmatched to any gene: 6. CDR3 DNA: TGTGCCTGGAGAGACAGGGCCTACGAGCAGTACTTC. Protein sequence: CAWRDRAYEQYF.

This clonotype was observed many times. The CDR3 is CSVQGAAGNTIYF. The CDR3 coding sequence is TGCAGCGTTCAGGGGGCTGCTGGAAACACCATATATTTT. This chain connects TRBV29-1 to TRBJ1-3, with TRBD1 identical over 8 bases. This CDR3 has 13 amino acids. Trimming cost V 5 bases and J 2 bases; bases outside gene matches: 2. Germline V CDR1 and CDR2: SQVTM, ANQGSEA. Combining the CDR3 with reference TRBV29-1 and TRBJ1-3 gives the whole variable domain SAVISQKPSRDICQRGTSLTIQCQVDSQVTMMFWYRQQPGQSLTLIATANQGSEATYESGFVIDKFPISRPNLTFSTLTVSNMSPEDSSIYLCSVQGAAGNTIYFGEGSWLTVV.

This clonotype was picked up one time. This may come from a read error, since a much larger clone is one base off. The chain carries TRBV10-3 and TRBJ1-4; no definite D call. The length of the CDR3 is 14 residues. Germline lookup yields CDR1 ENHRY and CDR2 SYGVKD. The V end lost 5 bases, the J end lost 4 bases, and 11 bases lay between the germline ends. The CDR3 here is CAISIVFGNEKLFF. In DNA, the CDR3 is TGTGCCATCAGTATAGTATTTGGTAATGAAAAACTGTTTTTT.

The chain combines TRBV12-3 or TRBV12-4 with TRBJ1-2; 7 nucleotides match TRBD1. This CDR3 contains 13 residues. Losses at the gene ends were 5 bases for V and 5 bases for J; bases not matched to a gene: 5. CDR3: CASSPAGQYGYTF. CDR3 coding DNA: TGTGCCAGCAGTCCGGCGGGACAGTATGGCTACACCTTC.

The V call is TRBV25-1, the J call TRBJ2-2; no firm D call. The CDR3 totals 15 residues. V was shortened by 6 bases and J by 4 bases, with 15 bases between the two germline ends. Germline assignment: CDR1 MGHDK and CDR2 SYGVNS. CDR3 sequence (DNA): TGTGCCAGCAGCCAGCCGCTTGTGAGCACCGGGGAGCTGTTTTTT. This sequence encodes CASSQPLVSTGELFF.